The rows below give T cell receptor beta chains drawn from one sample of a study of shared clonotypes between healthy human individuals. Clones were sequenced by immunoSEQ multiplex PCR, and TCRdb holds only the in-frame ones, with some missing. The sample lists around 2.1 million clones, roughly 91% seen once, with about 1.8% in the top ten. Sequenced sample: naive CD8+ T cells from PBMCs. The receptors derive from a man younger than 35 in good health. Some clones in this sample may be carry-over from other donors' samples. Both conserved end residues are part of each CDR3. A D gene is named only where the DNA matches it firmly. Clone size is stated in some rows and not others, as once, few, many or a class when expanded.

v_call: TRBV2
clone_size: -
j_call: TRBJ2-1
d_call: TRBD1
cdr3_nt: TGTGCCAGCAGTAGAGACAGGGCCCCTAGCTCCTACAATGAGCAGTTCTTC
cdr3_aa: CASSRDRAPSSYNEQFF

v_call: TRBV5-1
clone_size: -
j_call: TRBJ1-1
d_call: -
cdr3_nt: TGCGCCAGCAGCTTAACGGACAGAGGTGTCACTGAAGCTTTCTTT
cdr3_aa: CASSLTDRGVTEAFF

v_call: TRBV14
clone_size: -
j_call: TRBJ1-1
d_call: -
cdr3_nt: TGTGCCAGCAGCCAAGAGTGGGGCACCTTGAACACTGAAGCTTTCTTT
cdr3_aa: CASSQEWGTLNTEAFF

v_call: TRBV4-3
clone_size: -
j_call: TRBJ2-2
d_call: TRBD2
cdr3_nt: TGCGCCAGCAGCCAAGAGAGTTGGGGGGGACGCGGGGAGCTGTTTTTT
cdr3_aa: CASSQESWGGRGELFF

v_call: TRBV6-5
clone_size: -
j_call: TRBJ1-1
d_call: TRBD1
cdr3_nt: TGTGCCAGCAGTTACCTGACAGGGGTCACCACTGAAGCTTTCTTT
cdr3_aa: CASSYLTGVTTEAFF

v_call: TRBV6-1
clone_size: once
j_call: TRBJ2-7
d_call: TRBD1
cdr3_nt: TGTGCCAGCAGTGATCGACAGGGCGACGAGCAGTACTTC
cdr3_aa: CASSDRQGDEQYF

v_call: TRBV5-1
clone_size: -
j_call: TRBJ1-1
d_call: -
cdr3_nt: TGCGCCAGCAGCTGGCGGTTCGCGGAGGAAGTTCACACTGAAGCTTTCTTT
cdr3_aa: CASSWRFAEEVHTEAFF

v_call: TRBV6-6
clone_size: -
j_call: TRBJ1-5
d_call: TRBD1
cdr3_nt: TGTGCCAGCAGCACGACAGGGGGCTCCCATCAGCCCCAGCATTTT
cdr3_aa: CASSTTGGSHQPQHF

v_call: TRBV4-3
clone_size: -
j_call: TRBJ1-1
d_call: -
cdr3_nt: TGCGCCAGCAGCCAAGTAAGCCCCAGAGGGGCGCCTGGCACTGAAGCTTTCTTT
cdr3_aa: CASSQVSPRGAPGTEAFF

v_call: TRBV9
clone_size: -
j_call: TRBJ2-2
d_call: -
cdr3_nt: TGTGCCAGCAGCGTACTACTGGCCACCCCGAACACCGGGGAGCTGTTTTTT
cdr3_aa: CASSVLLATPNTGELFF